Sequencing of this T cell receptor (beta chain) was carried out in a study of response to subunit inactivated influenza vaccine. Study-wide points: Seasonal influenza vaccination, on each occasion, was suggested by the authors to recruit few new T cells.

J gave up 7 bases and V 5 bases, and 5 bases lay outside the gene matches. CDR1 is LGHNA, CDR2 YSLEER, per germline. This CDR3 spans 14 amino acids. Remarks on this clonotype: Its antigen is undetermined.

TCRdb itself ran the RT-PCR reads through MiXCR, one entry per CDR3 protein. The repertoire holds under 750,000 distinct CDR3 sequences, with about 10% as singletons. This sequence joins TRBV4-3 and TRBJ1-6; 7 positions agree with TRBD1. The origin of this receptor is a man aged 50 or older who received an inactivated influenza vaccine. The sequenced sample was PBMCs from blood, obtained on the day of vaccination. The CDR3 sequence: CASSGAGGNSPLHF. CDR3 sequence (DNA): TGCGCCAGCAGCGGGGCAGGGGGGAATTCACCCCTCCACTTT.